These 29 T cell receptor beta chains came from one sample sequenced in a study of PD-L1 blockade in urothelial cancer. Method: immunoSEQ multiplex PCR; TCRdb's copy keeps in-frame clones and lacks some. The sample yields about 91,000 clones, more than 85% seen once. The sample consisted of PBMCs, taken around atezolizumab (anti-PD-L1) treatment. These receptors all come from a man between 60 and 75 years old with urothelial cancer.

This chain connects TRBV9 to TRBJ2-1; TRBD1 matches at 8 bases. Germline CDR1 and CDR2: SGDLS and YYNGEE. Unmatched junction bases numbered 7, after V lost 4 bases and J lost 4 bases. This CDR3 has 15 residues. CDR3 residues: CASSPQGVLYNEQFF. The CDR3 region has the DNA TGTGCCAGCAGCCCACAGGGGGTCCTTTACAATGAGCAGTTCTTC.

V usage is TRBV28 and J usage is TRBJ2-1; TRBD2 aligns across 10 bases. The CDR3 loop spans 16 amino acids. J gave up 2 bases and V 3 bases, and 4 bases lay outside the gene matches. CDR1 and CDR2 (germline): MDHEN, SYDVKM. CDR3 protein: CASSLGAGGPYNEQFF. In nucleotides, the CDR3 is TGTGCCAGCAGTTTGGGAGCGGGAGGGCCCTACAATGAGCAGTTCTTC.

The chain employs TRBV5-8 and TRBJ2-7, with TRBD2 identical over 16 bases. The CDR3 runs to 14 residues. The germline gives CDR1 SGHTS, CDR2 YDEGEE. The V gene end was trimmed by 5 bases and the J gene end by 6 bases; junction bases not matched to a gene: 2. The CDR3 DNA reads as TGTGCCAGCAGGGGACTAGCGGGAGGGCGCGAGCAGTACTTC. Translation gives CASRGLAGGREQYF.

The chain carries TRBV19 and TRBJ1-4; TRBD1 is a possible D gene (6 bases). The germline gives CDR1 LNHDA, CDR2 SQIVND (reference sequence). This CDR3 has 16 residues. Trimming pared 9 bases from V and 0 bases from J, leaving 17 bases between. The CDR3 loop is CASRTTRTATNEKLFF. CDR3 DNA sequence: TGTGCCAGCCGTACGACCAGGACAGCAACTAATGAAAAACTGTTTTTT.

The chain couples TRBV5-1 to TRBJ2-2, with 9 nucleotides matching TRBD2. The J segment lost 2 bases and the V segment lost 5 bases, leaving 4 bases of the junction unmatched. The CDR3 is 15 amino acids. Germline CDR1 SGHRS, CDR2 YFSETQ. The CDR3 loop is CASRARGGNTGELFF. In DNA, the CDR3 is TGCGCCAGCAGGGCGCGGGGGGGAAACACCGGGGAGCTGTTTTTT.

J is TRBJ2-4 and V is TRBV18; D gene unclear. This CDR3 spans 14 amino acids. The V end was cut by 1 base, the J end by 5 bases, with 9 bases between. CDR1 and CDR2 from the germline V gene are KGHSH and LQKENI. The CDR3 nucleotides are TGTGCCAGCTCACCACTTATCGCAGAAAACATTCAGTACTTC. It yields the protein CASSPLIAENIQYF. Based on the CDR3 plus reference TRBV18 and TRBJ2-4, the full variable domain is NAGVMQNPRHLVRRRGQEARLRCSPMKGHSHVYWYRQLPEEGLKFMVYLQKENIIDESGMPKERFSAEFPKEGPSILRIQQVVRGDSAAYFCASSPLIAENIQYFGAGTRLSVL.

This clone was recorded once. The genes are TRBV7-9 and TRBJ2-3, with D possibly TRBD1 on 6 matching bases. The CDR3 consists of 16 residues. The V gene's germline CDR1 is SEHNR and CDR2 FQNEAQ (reference sequence). V was shortened by 1 base and J by 6 bases, with 17 bases between the two germline ends. The CDR3 region has the DNA TGTGCCAGCAGCTTAGTAGGGGGACCAAGTCTTGATACGCAGTATTTT. This encodes CASSLVGGPSLDTQYF.

The V and J genes are TRBV28 and TRBJ2-7, with 7 positions matching TRBD2. CDR1 is MDHEN, CDR2 SYDVKM, per germline. V lost 5 bases and J lost 0; bases outside the gene matches: 4. This CDR3 has 14 residues. CDR3 loop: CASSPSGISYEQYF. CDR3 nucleotide sequence: TGTGCCAGCAGTCCCAGCGGGATCTCCTACGAGCAGTACTTC.

This chain's CDR3 is CASSQEPGQDYEQYF. The CDR3 nucleotides read TGCGCCAGCAGCCAAGAGCCGGGACAAGACTACGAGCAGTACTTC. V usage is TRBV4-3 and J usage is TRBJ2-7, with D perhaps TRBD1 (6 bases). The CDR3 has 15 amino acids. Germline values: CDR1 LGHNA, CDR2 YSLEER. V lost 0 bases to trimming and J lost 3 bases, with 12 bases between them.

The chain links TRBV5-6 to TRBJ2-6; perhaps TRBD1 as D (6 bases). The V end was cut by 2 bases, the J end by 2 bases, with 11 bases between. Germline CDR1 reads SGHDT; CDR2 reads YYEEEE. This CDR3 is 16 amino acids long. The CDR3 loop is CASSFWGRAGANVLTF. CDR3 sequence (DNA): TGTGCCAGCAGCTTTTGGGGGCGGGCTGGGGCCAACGTCCTGACTTTC.

This sequence joins TRBV19 and TRBJ2-1; 8 bases are a match to TRBD1. Trimming removed 5 bases from V and 4 bases from J; junction bases left unmatched: 4. CDR1 and CDR2 (germline): LNHDA, SQIVND (reference sequence). CDR3 length: 14 amino acids. The CDR3 is CASSLRTGYNEQFF. The CDR3 DNA follows: TGTGCCAGTAGTCTCCGGACAGGGTACAATGAGCAGTTCTTC.

The V and J genes are TRBV28 and TRBJ2-7; the match to TRBD2 covers 11 bases. The V segment lost 5 bases and the J segment 3 bases; nucleotides outside the gene matches: 3. Germline V gives CDR1 MDHEN, CDR2 SYDVKM. The length of the CDR3 is 14 residues. The CDR3 DNA reads TGTGCCAGCAGTCCCGGGACTAGCGGCTACGAGCAGTACTTC. It encodes CASSPGTSGYEQYF.

This chain links TRBV7-2 with TRBJ2-5; a possible D gene is TRBD2 (5 bases). CDR1 is SGHTA and CDR2 is FQGNSA in the germline V gene. Trimming took off 5 bases at V and 4 bases at J, with 11 bases between the two ends. The CDR3 is made up of 13 amino acids. This chain's CDR3 is CASSLPRGETQYF. The CDR3 nucleotides read TGTGCCAGCAGCCTCCCACGGGGAGAGACCCAGTACTTC.

This clone was counted a single time. This sequence joins TRBV9 and TRBJ1-5, with unresolved D. The germline CDR1 and CDR2 sequences are SGDLS and YYNGEE. The CDR3 extends over 14 amino acids. V was shortened by 4 bases and J by 2 bases, with 10 bases between the two germline ends. The CDR3 here is CASSPEGGNQPQHF. The CDR3 DNA follows: TGTGCCAGCAGCCCCGAAGGAGGCAATCAGCCCCAGCATTTT.

The genes are TRBV7-9 and TRBJ2-5; no clear D. Trimming shortened V by 3 bases and J by 5 bases, and 13 bases separated the two germline ends. The germline V gene encodes CDR1 SEHNR and CDR2 FQNEAQ (reference sequence). The length of the CDR3 is 14 residues. CDR3 nucleotides: TGTGCCAGCAGCTTCTCGAAGAATCAGGAGACCCAGTACTTC. Protein sequence: CASSFSKNQETQYF.

The chain couples TRBV15 to TRBJ1-4; D gene uncertain. The length of the CDR3 is 15 residues. The V gene's germline CDR1 is LNHNV and CDR2 YYDKDF (reference sequence). Trimming removed 5 bases at V and 5 bases at J, with 15 bases between. The CDR3 nucleotides are TGTGCCACCAGCCCACGAACCGGGGAAAATGAAAAACTGTTTTTT. Translation: CATSPRTGENEKLFF.

This chain links TRBV29-1 with TRBJ1-1, with D hard to call. CDR3 length: 13 amino acids. V was trimmed by 4 bases and J by 1 base, leaving 10 bases between them. CDR1 is SQVTM and CDR2 is ANQGSEA in the germline V gene. CDR3 region: CSVVRQANTEAFF. The DNA for the CDR3 is TGCAGCGTTGTACGCCAGGCGAACACTGAAGCTTTCTTT.

The chain joins TRBV5-4 to TRBJ2-5; 11 bases fit TRBD1. J gave up 5 bases and V 4 bases, and 7 bases lay outside the gene matches. Germline V CDR1 and CDR2: SGHNT, YYREEE (reference sequence). This CDR3 is 15 amino acids long. The CDR3 DNA is TGTGCCAGCAGCCCGGGGACAGGGGGAGAGGAGACCCAGTACTTC. Translated, it gives CASSPGTGGEETQYF.

The CDR3 DNA follows: TGTGCCAGTAGTATCGGACTTGGCTATGGCTACACCTTC. Its protein is CASSIGLGYGYTF. This chain joins TRBV19 and TRBJ1-2; unclear D gene. The CDR3 covers 13 residues. Trimming removed 3 bases at V and 4 bases at J, with 9 bases between. Germline V CDR1 and CDR2: LNHDA, SQIVND (reference sequence).

V gene TRBV2 combines with J gene TRBJ2-1, with 7 bases that match TRBD1. With V trimmed by 6 bases and J by 2 bases, 4 bases remained unmatched. The CDR3 totals 14 residues. The germline V gene encodes CDR1 SNHLY and CDR2 FYNNEI. The CDR3 region is CASSLTGTYNEQFF. In nucleotides, the CDR3 is TGTGCCAGCAGCCTGACAGGGACCTACAATGAGCAGTTCTTC.

The rearrangement uses TRBV6-1 and TRBJ1-5; D not resolved. Trimming shortened V by 7 bases and J by 0 bases, and 13 bases separated the two germline ends. Germline loops: CDR1 MNHNS, CDR2 SASEGT. The CDR3 is made up of 15 amino acids. CDR3 in amino acids: CASNLDGYSNQPQHF. The CDR3 DNA reads as TGTGCCAGCAACCTCGACGGGTATAGCAATCAGCCCCAGCATTTT.

This chain joins TRBV18 and TRBJ2-7, with D unresolved. V shed 4 bases and J shed 0 bases, with 16 bases lying between them. The CDR3 totals 16 residues. Germline V gene data show CDR1 as KGHSH and CDR2 as LQKENI. The CDR3 loop is CASSHVSPPGSYEQYF. For the CDR3, the DNA is TGTGCCAGCTCACACGTAAGCCCGCCCGGCTCCTACGAGCAGTACTTC.

The chain joins TRBV7-6 to TRBJ1-3, with D tentatively TRBD1 (5 bases). V was trimmed by 5 bases and J by 2 bases, leaving 16 bases between them. Germline V gene data show CDR1 as SGHVS and CDR2 as FNYEAQ. This CDR3 contains 16 residues. DNA of the CDR3: TGTGCCAGCAGCCCCCGGCGGGGGGTTGCTGGAAACACCATATATTTT. It translates to CASSPRRGVAGNTIYF.

This rearrangement joins TRBV7-3 to TRBJ1-1; 8 bases fit TRBD1. The J segment lost 6 bases and the V segment lost 4 bases, leaving 7 bases of the junction unmatched. The CDR3 covers 14 residues. CDR1 is SGHTA, CDR2 FQGTGA, per germline. The DNA of the CDR3 is TGTGCCAGCAGCTCCAGGGGGCGCGACTCTGAAGCTTTCTTT. Amino acids: CASSSRGRDSEAFF.

This rearrangement joins TRBV5-4 to TRBJ2-7, with TRBD1 matching over 9 bases. Trimming cost V 3 bases and J 0 bases; bases outside gene matches: 7. CDR3 length equals 16 residues. Germline CDR1 and CDR2: SGHNT and YYREEE (reference sequence). The CDR3 nucleotides read TGTGCCAGCAGCTCCCGGGGGACAGGGAGCTCCTACGAGCAGTACTTC. This gives the protein CASSSRGTGSSYEQYF.

The chain joins TRBV27 to TRBJ2-2; 7 bases are a match to TRBD2. This CDR3 contains 15 residues. In germline, CDR1 is MNHEY, CDR2 SMNVEV (reference sequence). V was clipped by 1 base and J by 5 bases; unmatched bases: 4. CDR3 DNA: TGTGCCAGCAGTTTATTTGGGGAGGGTACCGGGGAGCTGTTTTTT. Translation gives CASSLFGEGTGELFF.

This rearrangement joins TRBV4-2 to TRBJ2-1; D perhaps matches TRBD2 (6 bases). Trimming shortened V by 0 bases and J by 7 bases, and 13 bases separated the two germline ends. Germline assignment: CDR1 LGHNA and CDR2 YNFKEQ. CDR3 length equals 15 residues. CDR3 protein: CASSQEAAGSNEQFF. The DNA for the CDR3 is TGTGCCAGCAGCCAAGAGGCGGCGGGAAGTAATGAGCAGTTCTTC.

As regards this clone: A junction boundary mismatches the germline segment, possibly from a read error. J is TRBJ1-6 and V is TRBV4-3, with a weak D call TRBD1 (5 bases). The CDR3 extends over 16 amino acids. Germline values: CDR1 LGHNA, CDR2 YSLEER. CDR3 coding DNA: TGCGCCAGCAGCCAAGATTGGGGCGGTAATAATTCACCCTTCCACTTT. It specifies CASSQDWGGNNSPFHF.

The chain couples TRBV9 to TRBJ1-6, with D perhaps TRBD1 (5 bases). There are 16 residues in the CDR3. V was cut by 4 bases and J by 9 bases, with 20 bases left in between. The germline V gene has CDR1 SGDLS and CDR2 YYNGEE. CDR3 sequence: CASSLDSSPAGSPLHF. The CDR3 DNA is TGTGCCAGCAGCCTAGACAGCTCCCCGGCCGGTTCACCCCTCCACTTT.